The 19 T cell receptor beta chains below were found in one sample sequenced in a study of T cells after yellow fever vaccination. TCRdb re-analysed the 5' RACE reads in MiXCR, keeping a single row per CDR3 protein. The data hold hundreds of thousands of distinct CDR3 sequences, with around 10% observed a single time. Sequenced material: PBMCs, taken on the day of the first yellow fever vaccination. Receptors originate from a man younger than 35 who received the YFV17D yellow fever vaccine.

The chain recombines TRBV11-2 with TRBJ2-1, with TRBD2 as a possible D gene (5 bases). Germline lookup yields CDR1 SGHAT and CDR2 FQNNGV. The CDR3 contains 18 residues. V was trimmed by 1 base and J by 1 base, leaving 17 bases between them. The CDR3 region has the DNA TGTGCCAGCAGCTTAGTGGCGGGCCCCGGCTTGTCCTACAATGAGCAGTTCTTC. The encoded protein is CASSLVAGPGLSYNEQFF.

This clonotype was detected a few times. This chain connects TRBV11-2 to TRBJ2-2; the match to TRBD1 covers 9 bases. V shed 4 bases, J shed 1 base, and the junction held 7 bases outside the gene matches. The CDR3 has 17 amino acids. CDR1 is SGHAT and CDR2 is FQNNGV in the germline V gene. CDR3 in DNA: TGTGCCAGCAGCTCATCCGGGACAGGGTGGAACACCGGGGAGCTGTTTTTT. It codes for CASSSSGTGWNTGELFF.

In this sample, this clonotype turned up a few times. The V and J genes are TRBV28 and TRBJ2-7; D gene ambiguous. The CDR3 totals 13 residues. Germline CDR1 reads MDHEN; CDR2 reads SYDVKM. V lost 2 bases and J 1 base, leaving 6 bases between the germline ends. CDR3 bases: TGTGCCAGCAGTTTAGGCCCGTCCTACGAGCAGTACGTC. It specifies CASSLGPSYEQYV.

This clonotype has just a few counts. The V call is TRBV15, the J call TRBJ1-2; TRBD1 is a possible D gene (5 bases). CDR1 and CDR2 (germline): LNHNV, YYDKDF (reference sequence). Trimming took off 2 bases at V and 7 bases at J, with 14 bases between the two ends. The CDR3 is 14 amino acids. CDR3 in amino acids: CATSRPAAGPGYTF. The DNA for the CDR3 is TGTGCCACCAGCAGACCGGCGGCGGGGCCTGGCTACACCTTC.

The chain couples TRBV6-1 to TRBJ1-2, with D uncertain. The V end lost 8 bases, the J end lost 2 bases, and 12 bases lay between the germline ends. CDR1 and CDR2 from the germline V gene are MNHNS and SASEGT. The CDR3 has 13 amino acids. For the CDR3, the DNA is TGTGCCAGCGGAGGGCAGATGAACTATGGCTACACCTTC. Translated, it gives CASGGQMNYGYTF.

This chain uses TRBV5-1 with TRBJ2-1; D is unclear. Deletions cut 0 bases from V and 2 bases from J, with 12 bases between. The germline V gene has CDR1 SGHRS and CDR2 YFSETQ. The CDR3 is 16 residues long. The CDR3 DNA sequence: TGCGCCAGCAGCTTGGAAGGGCTCTCCGCCTACAATGAGCAGTTCTTC. Translation: CASSLEGLSAYNEQFF.

There are a few counts of this clonotype. The V and J genes are TRBV5-1 and TRBJ2-7, with 12 bases lining up with TRBD1. This CDR3 is built from 14 residues. V lost 2 bases, J lost 5 bases, and 2 bases stayed unmatched. Germline V gives CDR1 SGHRS, CDR2 YFSETQ. Here the CDR3 DNA reads TGCGCCAGCAGCTTCGGGACAGGGGGCAACGAGCAGTACTTC. It codes for CASSFGTGGNEQYF.

This clonotype has at least ten counts. The chain couples TRBV28 to TRBJ2-5; no definite D call. Germline V gene lookup returns CDR1 MDHEN and CDR2 SYDVKM. Trimming pared 1 base from V and 9 bases from J, leaving 15 bases between. The length of the CDR3 is 14 residues. Here the CDR3 DNA reads TGTGCCAGCAGTTTATATCCTTCCGGAAGGCCCCAGTACTTC. This translates into CASSLYPSGRPQYF.

This clonotype was recorded a few times. CDR3 nucleotide sequence: TGTGCCGGCCGTGCCGTAGACTCTAGCACAGATACGCAGTATTTT. Its translation is CAGRAVDSSTDTQYF. The V and J genes are TRBV7-9 and TRBJ2-3, with unresolved D. The ends were cut back, 11 bases at V and 0 bases at J, with 18 bases in the middle. The CDR3 loop spans 15 amino acids. Germline values: CDR1 SEHNR, CDR2 FQNEAQ (reference sequence).

A few counts support this clonotype. The rearrangement links TRBV7-9 to TRBJ2-2; 13 bases fit TRBD2. CDR1 and CDR2 (germline): SEHNR, FQNEAQ (reference sequence). This CDR3 is built from 17 residues. J was trimmed by 1 base and V by 4 bases; bases with no gene match: 3. The CDR3 DNA is TGTGCCAGCAGCTACCGGACTAGCGGGGGGAACACCGGGGAGCTGTTTTTT. Its protein is CASSYRTSGGNTGELFF. Full variable domain (missing parts from reference TRBV7-9 and TRBJ2-2): DTGVSQNPRHKITKRGQNVTFRCDPISEHNRLYWYRQTLGQGPEFLTYFQNEAQLEKSRLLSDRFSAERPKGSFSTLEIQRTEQGDSAMYLCASSYRTSGGNTGELFFGEGSRLTVL.

The genes are TRBV20-1 and TRBJ1-4; D may be TRBD1 (5 bases). Trimming took 5 bases from V and 8 from J, leaving 12 bases between them. CDR3 length: 12 amino acids. The germline CDR1 and CDR2 sequences are DFQATT and SNEGSKA (reference sequence). DNA for the CDR3: TGCAGTGCTGCCGCGAGGGACGAAAAACTGTTTTTT. It yields the protein CSAAARDEKLFF.

This rearrangement joins TRBV2 to TRBJ2-5; TRBD2 is a possible D gene (5 bases). The CDR3 is made up of 12 amino acids. The germline CDR1 and CDR2 sequences are SNHLY and FYNNEI. Trimming removed 8 bases from V and 1 base from J, with 8 bases in between. The CDR3: CASGRSQETQYF. The CDR3, as DNA: TGTGCCAGCGGGAGATCCCAAGAGACCCAGTACTTC.

This clonotype was picked up many times. The CDR3 loop reads CASSLAVLNTGELFF. Written as DNA, the CDR3 is TGCGCCAGCAGCTTGGCAGTACTGAACACCGGGGAGCTGTTTTTT. The chain joins TRBV5-1 to TRBJ2-2; D remains unclear. Between the trimmed V and J ends, which lost 0 bases and 1 base, there was a span of 7 bases. CDR3 length: 15 amino acids. CDR1 SGHRS and CDR2 YFSETQ come from the germline V gene. The whole variable domain, remainder taken from reference TRBV5-1 and TRBJ2-2, is KAGVTQTPRYLIKTRGQQVTLSCSPISGHRSVSWYQQTPGQGLQFLFEYFSETQRNKGNFPGRFSGRQFSNSRSEMNVSTLELGDSALYLCASSLAVLNTGELFFGEGSRLTVL.

This clonotype showed up many times. The rearrangement links TRBV10-3 to TRBJ1-3, with 9 bases identical to TRBD1. CDR1 ENHRY and CDR2 SYGVKD come from the germline V gene. J gave up 0 bases and V 6 bases, and 3 bases lay outside the gene matches. The CDR3 loop spans 15 amino acids. CDR3 in amino acids: CAIRGQGSSGNTIYF. The CDR3 DNA sequence: TGTGCCATCAGAGGACAGGGGAGCTCTGGAAACACCATATATTTT.

V is TRBV5-1 and J is TRBJ2-1; 10 bases match TRBD2. The CDR3 covers 15 residues. Unmatched junction bases numbered 10, after V lost 5 bases and J lost 8 bases. Germline values: CDR1 SGHRS, CDR2 YFSETQ. For the CDR3, the DNA is TGCGCCAGCAGGGCGAGCGGGGGGGCCTGGGATGAGCAGTTCTTC. This sequence encodes CASRASGGAWDEQFF.

V gene TRBV10-2 combines with J gene TRBJ1-3; no firm D call. Germline assignment: CDR1 WSHSY and CDR2 SAAADI. This CDR3 region has 14 residues. V lost 2 bases, J lost 6 bases, and 11 bases lay in between. CDR3 region: CASSEVPGSNTIYF. CDR3 DNA: TGCGCCAGCAGTGAGGTCCCAGGCTCAAACACCATATATTTT.

V gene TRBV12-3 or TRBV12-4 combines with J gene TRBJ1-5; 10 nucleotides align to TRBD1. The CDR3 spans 17 residues. Trimming cost V 7 bases and J 2 bases; bases outside gene matches: 11. CDR3 residues: CASILHWTGGGNQPQHF. CDR3 nucleotides: TGTGCCAGCATTCTACATTGGACAGGGGGTGGCAATCAGCCCCAGCATTTT.

This clonotype was counted between two and nine times. This chain uses TRBV29-1 with TRBJ2-3, with 8 bases identical to TRBD2. The CDR3 has 17 amino acids. Germline CDR1 is SQVTM and CDR2 is ANQGSEA. V was clipped by 0 bases and J by 2 bases; unmatched bases: 10. This CDR3 is CSVEDLYGSGATDTQYF. As DNA, the CDR3 is TGCAGCGTTGAAGATCTTTATGGTAGCGGGGCCACAGATACGCAGTATTTT.

V usage is TRBV6-5 and J usage is TRBJ2-5, with D possibly matching TRBD2 (6 bases). Germline CDR1 reads MNHEY; CDR2 reads SVGAGI. This CDR3 has 15 amino acids. V was cut by 2 bases and J by 5 bases, with 15 bases left in between. CDR3: CASSYVPGGGETQYF. CDR3 DNA: TGTGCCAGCAGTTACGTGCCAGGAGGAGGGGAGACCCAGTACTTC.